This record concerns one T cell receptor beta chain sequence. Some clones are missing from TCRdb's copy, which holds only in-frame ones; the method was immunoSEQ multiplex PCR. The table lists 200,000 to 300,000 clones, about 85% of them singletons. The sample is drawn from a study of blood T cell repertoires in COVID-19. Germline assignment: CDR1 SGHNT and CDR2 YYREEE (reference sequence). V lost 5 bases and J lost 6, with 14 bases in between. This CDR3 is 13 amino acids long. The chain is built from TRBV5-4 and TRBJ1-2; weak D call: TRBD1 (6 bases). The material sequenced was peripheral blood. The sequence came from a man aged 60 to 75 with acute or convalescent COVID-19. CDR3 in amino acids: CASSLQGIHGYTF. The CDR3 DNA reads TGTGCCAGCAGTCTCCAGGGGATCCATGGCTACACCTTC. The variable domain in full, with the rest retrieved from reference TRBV5-4 and TRBJ1-2, is ETGVTQSPTHLIKTRGQQVTLRCSSQSGHNTVSWYQQALGQGPQFIFQYYREEENGRGNFPPRFSGLQFPNYSSELNVNALELDDSALYLCASSLQGIHGYTFGSGTRLTVV.